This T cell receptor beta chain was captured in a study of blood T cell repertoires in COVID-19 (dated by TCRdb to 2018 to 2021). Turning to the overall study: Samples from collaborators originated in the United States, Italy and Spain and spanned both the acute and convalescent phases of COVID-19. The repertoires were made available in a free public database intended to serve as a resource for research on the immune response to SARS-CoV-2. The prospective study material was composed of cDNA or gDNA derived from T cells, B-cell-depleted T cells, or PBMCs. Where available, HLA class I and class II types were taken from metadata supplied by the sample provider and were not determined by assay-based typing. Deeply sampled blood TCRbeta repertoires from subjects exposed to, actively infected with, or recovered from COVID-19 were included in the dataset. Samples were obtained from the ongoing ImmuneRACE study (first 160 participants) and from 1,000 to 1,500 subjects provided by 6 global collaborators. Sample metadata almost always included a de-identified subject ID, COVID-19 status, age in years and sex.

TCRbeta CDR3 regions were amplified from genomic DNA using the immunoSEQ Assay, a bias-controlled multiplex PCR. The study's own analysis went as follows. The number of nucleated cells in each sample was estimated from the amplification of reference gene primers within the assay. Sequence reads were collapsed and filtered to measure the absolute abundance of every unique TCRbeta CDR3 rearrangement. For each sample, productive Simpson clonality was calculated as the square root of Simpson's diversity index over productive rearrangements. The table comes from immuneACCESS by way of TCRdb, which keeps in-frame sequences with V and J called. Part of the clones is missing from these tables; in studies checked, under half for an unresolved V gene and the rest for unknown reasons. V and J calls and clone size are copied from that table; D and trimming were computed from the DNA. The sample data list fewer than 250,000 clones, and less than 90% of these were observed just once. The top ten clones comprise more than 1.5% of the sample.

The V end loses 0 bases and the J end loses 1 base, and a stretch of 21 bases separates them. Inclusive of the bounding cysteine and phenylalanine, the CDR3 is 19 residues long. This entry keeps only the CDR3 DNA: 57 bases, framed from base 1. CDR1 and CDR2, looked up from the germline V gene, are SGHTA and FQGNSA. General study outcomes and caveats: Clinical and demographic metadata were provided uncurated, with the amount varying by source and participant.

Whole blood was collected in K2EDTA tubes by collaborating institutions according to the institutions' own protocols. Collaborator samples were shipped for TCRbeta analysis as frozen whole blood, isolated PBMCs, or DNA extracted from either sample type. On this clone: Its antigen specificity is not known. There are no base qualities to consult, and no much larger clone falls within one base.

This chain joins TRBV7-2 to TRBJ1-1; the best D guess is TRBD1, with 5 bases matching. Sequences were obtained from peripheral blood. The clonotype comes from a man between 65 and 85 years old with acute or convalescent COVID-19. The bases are TGTGCCAGCAGCTTAGCGGGGGGGGTAACAGGAGCCAGGAACACTGAAGCTTTCTTT. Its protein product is CASSLAGGVTGARNTEAFF.